These 10 T cell receptor beta chains originate from one sample sequenced in a study of T cell clonotyping in hematopoietic cell transplantation. Indicated time point: recipient sample about 28 days before transplant, after cytoreduction. The data were produced by immunoSEQ multiplex PCR, yet TCRdb's version contains in-frame clones alone and is incomplete. The sample includes roughly 20,000 clones, approximately 87% seen only once; the top ten take 3.5% to 4%. Sequencing used peripheral blood mononuclear cells, obtained before stem cell transplant. These receptors originate from a man between 18 and 35 years old with biphenotypic leukemia. Some clones in this sample may be carry-over from other donors' samples.

The genes are TRBV6-5 and TRBJ1-2, with 7 bases lining up with TRBD1. In germline, CDR1 is MNHEY, CDR2 SVGAGI. This CDR3 spans 14 amino acids. The junction had 14 bases not matched to a gene; V was cut back by 6 bases and J by 10 bases. Here the CDR3 reads CASSSWKTGINYTF. CDR3 in DNA: TGTGCCAGCAGCTCATGGAAGACAGGGATTAACTACACCTTC.

This chain uses TRBV6-1 with TRBJ2-7; D tentatively fits TRBD1 or TRBD2 (5 bases each). The CDR3 totals 14 residues. CDR1 is MNHNS, CDR2 SASEGT, per germline. Trimming took off 11 bases at V and 2 bases at J, with 19 bases between the two ends. DNA for the CDR3: TGTGCCTACGGACGTCGGGACCCCCCCTACGAGCAGTACTTC. Translation gives CAYGRRDPPYEQYF.

This chain uses TRBV19 with TRBJ1-2; no firm D call. The CDR3 sequence is 11 residues long. Germline CDR1 LNHDA, CDR2 SQIVND (reference sequence). Deletions cut 11 bases from V and 5 bases from J, with 12 bases between. The CDR3 here is CAVDRGYGYTF. CDR3 DNA: TGTGCCGTCGATCGCGGGTATGGCTACACCTTC.

V and J are TRBV6-5 and TRBJ1-5, with D tentatively TRBD1 (5 bases). With 2 bases removed from V and 2 bases from J, the gap between germline ends came to 7 bases. CDR3 length: 14 residues. Germline CDR1 MNHEY, CDR2 SVGAGI. The CDR3: CASSYGAGNQPQHF. CDR3 nucleotide sequence: TGTGCCAGCAGTTACGGGGCAGGCAATCAGCCCCAGCATTTT.

Only a few counts were recorded for this clone. The chain links TRBV4-2 to TRBJ1-5; 9 nucleotides line up with TRBD1. The CDR3 has 19 amino acids. J lost 0 bases, V lost 0 bases, and 9 bases had no gene match. Germline CDR1 is LGHNA and CDR2 is YNFKEQ. CDR3 DNA sequence: TGTGCCAGCAGCCAAGATTGGGGACAGGGAAGTTATAGCAATCAGCCCCAGCATTTT. Translation: CASSQDWGQGSYSNQPQHF.

The gene calls are TRBV4-3 and TRBJ2-1, with TRBD2 identical over 7 bases. Unmatched junction bases numbered 2, after V lost 1 base and J lost 5 bases. From germline, CDR1 is LGHNA and CDR2 YSLEER. The CDR3 totals 14 residues. For the CDR3, the DNA is TGCGCCAGCAGCCAAGTCGGGGGGAACAATGAGCAGTTCTTC. Its protein is CASSQVGGNNEQFF.

The rearrangement links TRBV9 to TRBJ2-7, with a possible D match to TRBD2 (6 bases). Germline-derived CDR1 and CDR2 are SGDLS and YYNGEE. V lost 1 base, J lost 0 bases, and 14 bases lay in between. The CDR3 has 16 amino acids. In DNA, the CDR3 is TGTGCCAGCAGCGTAATTAGACTAGACCCCTCCTACGAGCAGTACTTC. This encodes CASSVIRLDPSYEQYF.

The rearrangement uses TRBV5-4 and TRBJ1-1; D possibly corresponds to TRBD1 (5 bases). V was pared by 5 bases and J by 6 bases, with 23 bases between. The CDR3 is 16 residues long. The germline CDR1 and CDR2 sequences are SGHNT and YYREEE (reference sequence). The CDR3 loop reads CASRQWGGARYSEAFF. CDR3 nucleotides: TGTGCCAGCAGGCAGTGGGGTGGGGCGCGATATTCTGAAGCTTTCTTT.

The genes are TRBV10-3 and TRBJ2-2, with TRBD1 matching 10 bases. The CDR3 is 16 residues long. Germline CDR1 and CDR2: ENHRY and SYGVKD. V was clipped by 0 bases and J by 6 bases; unmatched bases: 4. CDR3 region: CAISESRTGGSGELFF. The CDR3 DNA is TGTGCCATCAGTGAGTCGAGGACAGGGGGGTCCGGGGAGCTGTTTTTT.

CDR3 in amino acids: CASSQGLAGGDNEQFF. The CDR3 nucleotides read TGTGCCAGCAGCCAGGGACTAGCGGGAGGGGACAATGAGCAGTTCTTC. V gene TRBV4-2 combines with J gene TRBJ2-1; 16 bases match TRBD2. J was trimmed by 5 bases and V by 3 bases; bases with no gene match: 1. This CDR3 comprises 16 residues. Germline lookup yields CDR1 LGHNA and CDR2 YNFKEQ.